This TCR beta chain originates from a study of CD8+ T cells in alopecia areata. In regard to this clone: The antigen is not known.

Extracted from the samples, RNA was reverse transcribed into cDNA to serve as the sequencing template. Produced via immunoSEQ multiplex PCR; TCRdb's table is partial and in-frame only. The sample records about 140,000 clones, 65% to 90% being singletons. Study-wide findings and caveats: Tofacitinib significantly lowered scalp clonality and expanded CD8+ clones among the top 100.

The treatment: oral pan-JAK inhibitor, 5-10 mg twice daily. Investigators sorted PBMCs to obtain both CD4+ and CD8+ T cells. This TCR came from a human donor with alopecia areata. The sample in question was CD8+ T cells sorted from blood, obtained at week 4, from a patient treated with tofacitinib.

The DNA for the CDR3 is TGTGCCAGCAGCTTGGGGGGCTCTCCAGATACGCAGTATTTT. Protein sequence: CASSLGGSPDTQYF. The chain employs TRBV5-6 and TRBJ2-3; maybe TRBD1 (5 bases). Trimming removed 0 bases at V and 4 bases at J, with 9 bases between. The CDR3 consists of 14 residues. Germline V gene sequence: CDR1 SGHDT, CDR2 YYEEEE.